A single sample gave rise to the 11 T cell receptor beta chains below, sequenced in a study of cytomegalovirus exposure and HLA in healthy donors. The PCR used 60 Vbeta and 13 Jbeta primers. Repertoires were generated with immunoSEQ multiplex PCR, while TCRdb's copy carries only in-frame clones and drops some. Here the sample spans 85,000 to 90,000 clones, approximately 90% being singletons. The sample comprised PBMCs. The receptors shown here come from a man younger than 30 in good health and CMV-seronegative.

This chain connects TRBV4-3 to TRBJ1-6, with D unclear. CDR1 is LGHNA and CDR2 is YSLEER in the germline V gene. Trimming shortened V by 0 bases and J by 10 bases, and 16 bases separated the two germline ends. The CDR3 contains 16 residues. DNA of the CDR3: TGCGCCAGCAGCCAAGATCCTGGGAGGAGAGGATCACCCCTCCACTTT. Its protein is CASSQDPGRRGSPLHF.

The chain is built from TRBV5-6 and TRBJ2-7; 9 bases are a match to TRBD1. This CDR3 region has 14 residues. V was clipped by 5 bases and J by 2 bases; unmatched bases: 5. In germline, CDR1 is SGHDT, CDR2 YYEEEE. The CDR3 loop reads CASRKTGGTYEQYF. In DNA, the CDR3 is TGTGCCAGCAGAAAGACAGGGGGGACCTACGAGCAGTACTTC.

This clone was observed once. This chain uses TRBV29-1 with TRBJ2-2, with D possibly matching TRBD2 (7 bases). The ends were cut back, 6 bases at V and 4 bases at J, with 15 bases in the middle. The germline CDR1 and CDR2 sequences are SQVTM and ANQGSEA. The CDR3 totals 14 residues. CDR3 coding DNA: TGCAGCGTGGGAGGGGGAGGCCGCACCGGGGAGCTGTTTTTT. This translates into CSVGGGGRTGELFF.

V usage is TRBV19 and J usage is TRBJ2-5; D is possibly TRBD1 (6 bases). The CDR3 has 15 residues. Per germline, CDR1 LNHDA and CDR2 SQIVND (reference sequence). The V end was cut by 2 bases, the J end by 4 bases, with 14 bases between. The CDR3 loop is CASSITGTPPETQYF. As DNA, the CDR3 is TGTGCCAGTAGTATAACAGGGACACCTCCAGAGACCCAGTACTTC.

The rearrangement joins TRBV11-3 to TRBJ2-2; 9 nucleotides agree with TRBD1. The V and J ends lost 0 bases and 3 bases, in that order; junction bases with no gene match: 5. The CDR3 runs to 17 residues. In germline, CDR1 is SGHNT, CDR2 YENEEA. This CDR3 reads CASSLDRTGAYTGELFF. The CDR3 bases are TGTGCCAGCAGCTTAGATCGGACAGGGGCCTACACCGGGGAGCTGTTTTTT. The complete variable domain, with remaining parts taken from reference TRBV11-3 and TRBJ2-2, reads EAGVVQSPRYKIIEKKQPVAFWCNPISGHNTLYWYLQNLGQGPELLIRYENEEAVDDSQLPKDRFSAERLKGVDSTLKIQPAELGDSAVYLCASSLDRTGAYTGELFFGEGSRLTVL.

The chain couples TRBV7-2 to TRBJ1-1; the D gene is possibly TRBD1 (6 bases). CDR3 length equals 16 residues. V lost 0 bases and J 0 bases, leaving 11 bases between the germline ends. The germline CDR1 and CDR2 sequences are SGHTA and FQGNSA. CDR3 sequence: CASSLASQGMNTEAFF. CDR3 nucleotides: TGTGCCAGCAGCTTAGCCTCTCAGGGGATGAACACTGAAGCTTTCTTT.

The V gene is TRBV11-2, the J gene TRBJ2-1, with TRBD2 identical over 13 bases. Unmatched junction bases numbered 9, after V lost 5 bases and J lost 8 bases. This CDR3 comprises 16 residues. CDR1 and CDR2 (germline): SGHAT, FQNNGV. CDR3 residues: CASSHAGLAGADEQFF. The CDR3 DNA follows: TGTGCCAGCAGCCATGCTGGACTAGCGGGAGCTGATGAGCAGTTCTTC.

V gene TRBV27 combines with J gene TRBJ1-2, with TRBD1 matching 8 bases. This CDR3 is built from 14 residues. Unmatched junction bases numbered 6, after V lost 5 bases and J lost 4 bases. CDR1 MNHEY and CDR2 SMNVEV come from the germline V gene (reference sequence). CDR3 sequence reads: CASSADRVRYGYTF. In DNA form, the CDR3 reads TGTGCCAGCAGTGCGGACAGGGTACGCTATGGCTACACCTTC.

V usage is TRBV5-4 and J usage is TRBJ1-1; tentatively, D is TRBD1 (6 bases). This CDR3 has 16 residues. V gave up 4 bases and J gave up 1 base, with 17 bases separating them. CDR1 and CDR2 from the germline V gene are SGHNT and YYREEE (reference sequence). CDR3 residues: CASSLLGALPNTEAFF. In nucleotides, the CDR3 is TGTGCCAGCAGCCTTTTGGGGGCCTTACCGAACACTGAAGCTTTCTTT.

J is TRBJ2-2 and V is TRBV7-8; 7 bases are shared with TRBD2. Germline V gene data show CDR1 as SGHVS and CDR2 as FQNEAQ. The V segment lost 2 bases and the J segment 6 bases; nucleotides outside the gene matches: 9. This CDR3 has 16 amino acids. The CDR3: CASSLLSGMVPGELFF. In nucleotides, the CDR3 is TGTGCCAGCAGCTTATTAAGCGGGATGGTCCCCGGGGAGCTGTTTTTT.

The chain links TRBV6-6 to TRBJ2-1; 9 bases agree with TRBD2. In germline, CDR1 is MNHNY, CDR2 SVGAGI (reference sequence). This CDR3 is built from 16 residues. The V and J ends lost 5 bases and 6 bases, in that order; junction bases with no gene match: 11. DNA for the CDR3: TGTGCCAGCAGTAGACAACAGGGACTAGCACTCAATGAGCAGTTCTTC. Amino acids: CASSRQQGLALNEQFF.